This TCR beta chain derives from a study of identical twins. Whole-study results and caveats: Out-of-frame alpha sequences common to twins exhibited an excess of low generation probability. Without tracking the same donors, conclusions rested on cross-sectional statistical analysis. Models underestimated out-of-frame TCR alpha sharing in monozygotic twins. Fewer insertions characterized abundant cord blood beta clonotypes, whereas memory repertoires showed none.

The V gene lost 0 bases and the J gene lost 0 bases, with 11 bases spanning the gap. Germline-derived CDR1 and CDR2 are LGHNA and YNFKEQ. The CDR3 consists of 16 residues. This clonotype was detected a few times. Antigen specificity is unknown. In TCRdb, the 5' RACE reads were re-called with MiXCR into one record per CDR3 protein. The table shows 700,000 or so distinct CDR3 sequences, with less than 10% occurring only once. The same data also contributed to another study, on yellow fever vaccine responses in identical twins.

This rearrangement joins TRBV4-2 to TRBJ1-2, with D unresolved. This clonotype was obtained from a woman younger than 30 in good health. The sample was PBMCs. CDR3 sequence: CASSQDSTRANYGYTF. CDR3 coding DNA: TGTGCCAGCAGCCAAGATTCGACAAGAGCTAACTATGGCTACACCTTC.